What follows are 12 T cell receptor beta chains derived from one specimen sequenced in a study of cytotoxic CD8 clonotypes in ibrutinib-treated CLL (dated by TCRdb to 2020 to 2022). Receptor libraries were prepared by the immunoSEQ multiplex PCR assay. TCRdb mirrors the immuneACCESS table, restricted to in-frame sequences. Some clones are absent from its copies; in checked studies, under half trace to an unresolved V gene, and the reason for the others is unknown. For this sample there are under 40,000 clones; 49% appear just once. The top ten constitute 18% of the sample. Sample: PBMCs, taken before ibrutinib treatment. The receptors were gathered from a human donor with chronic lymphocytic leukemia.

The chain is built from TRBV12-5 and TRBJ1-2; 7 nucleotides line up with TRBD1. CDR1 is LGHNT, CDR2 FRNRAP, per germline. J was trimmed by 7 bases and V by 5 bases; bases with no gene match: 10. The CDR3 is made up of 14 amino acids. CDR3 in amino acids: CASGGTGVPGGYTF. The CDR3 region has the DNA TGTGCTAGTGGTGGAACAGGGGTACCGGGTGGCTACACCTTC.

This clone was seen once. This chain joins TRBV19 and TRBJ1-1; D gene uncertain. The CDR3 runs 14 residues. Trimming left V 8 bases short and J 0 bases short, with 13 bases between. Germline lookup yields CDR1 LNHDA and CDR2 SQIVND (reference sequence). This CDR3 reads CASLAGVMNTEAFF. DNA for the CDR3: TGTGCCAGTCTGGCTGGGGTGATGAACACTGAAGCTTTCTTT.

CDR3 coding DNA: TGCAGCGTGCGACAGGGCACTGAAGCTTTCTTT. It encodes CSVRQGTEAFF. The rearrangement joins TRBV29-1 to TRBJ1-1; 7 bases agree with TRBD1. This CDR3 comprises 11 residues. CDR1 and CDR2 (germline): SQVTM, ANQGSEA. The junction had 2 bases not matched to a gene; V was cut back by 6 bases and J by 4 bases.

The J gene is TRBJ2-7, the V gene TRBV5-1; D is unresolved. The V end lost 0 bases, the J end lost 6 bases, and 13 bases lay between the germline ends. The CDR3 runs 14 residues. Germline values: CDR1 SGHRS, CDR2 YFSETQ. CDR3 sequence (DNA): TGCGCCAGCAGCTTGGATGACCTAGTGTCCGAGCAGTACTTC. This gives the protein CASSLDDLVSEQYF.

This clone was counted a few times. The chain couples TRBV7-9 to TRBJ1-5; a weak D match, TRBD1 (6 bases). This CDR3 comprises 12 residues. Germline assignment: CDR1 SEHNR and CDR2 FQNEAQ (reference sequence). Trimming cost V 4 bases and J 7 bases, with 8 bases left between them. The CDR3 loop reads CASSSDSQPQHF. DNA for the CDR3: TGTGCCAGCAGCTCGGACAGCCAGCCCCAGCATTTT.

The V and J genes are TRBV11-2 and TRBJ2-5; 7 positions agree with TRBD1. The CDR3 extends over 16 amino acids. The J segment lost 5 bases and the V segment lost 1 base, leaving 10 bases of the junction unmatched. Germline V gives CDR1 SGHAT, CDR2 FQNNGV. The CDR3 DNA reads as TGTGCCAGCAGCTTAGGCCCACAGGGGCCGGGGGAGACCCAGTACTTC. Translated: CASSLGPQGPGETQYF.

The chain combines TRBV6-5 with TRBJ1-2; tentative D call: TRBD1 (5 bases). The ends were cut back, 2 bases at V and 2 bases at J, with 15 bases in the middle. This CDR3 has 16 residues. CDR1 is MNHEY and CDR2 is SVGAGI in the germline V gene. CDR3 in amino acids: CASSYPPGKGNYGYTF. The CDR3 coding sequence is TGTGCCAGCAGTTACCCCCCTGGGAAGGGGAACTATGGCTACACCTTC.

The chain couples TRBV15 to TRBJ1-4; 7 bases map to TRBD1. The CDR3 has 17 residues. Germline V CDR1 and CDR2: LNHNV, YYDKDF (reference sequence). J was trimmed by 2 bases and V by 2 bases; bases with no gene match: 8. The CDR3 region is CATSRRTGTATNEKLFF. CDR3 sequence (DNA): TGTGCCACCAGCAGACGTACCGGGACAGCCACTAATGAAAAACTGTTTTTT.

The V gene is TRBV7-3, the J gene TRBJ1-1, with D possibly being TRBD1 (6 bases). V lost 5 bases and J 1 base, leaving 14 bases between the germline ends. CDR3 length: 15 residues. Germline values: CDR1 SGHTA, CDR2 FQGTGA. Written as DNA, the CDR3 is TGTGCCAGCAGCCCCCCAGGGGTCCCGAACACTGAAGCTTTCTTT. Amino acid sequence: CASSPPGVPNTEAFF.

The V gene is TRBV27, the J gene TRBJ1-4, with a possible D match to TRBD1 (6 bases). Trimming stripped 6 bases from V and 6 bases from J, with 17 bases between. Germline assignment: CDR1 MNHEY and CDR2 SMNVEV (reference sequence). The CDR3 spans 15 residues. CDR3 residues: CASSRGQLQHEKLFF. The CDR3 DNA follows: TGTGCCAGCAGCCGGGGGCAACTCCAGCATGAAAAACTGTTTTTT.

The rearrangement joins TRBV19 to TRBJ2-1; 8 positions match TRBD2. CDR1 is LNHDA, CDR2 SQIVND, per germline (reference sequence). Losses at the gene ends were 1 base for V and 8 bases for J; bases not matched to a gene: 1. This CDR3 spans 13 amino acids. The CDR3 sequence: CASSIGAGDEQFF. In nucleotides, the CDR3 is TGTGCCAGTAGTATAGGAGCGGGGGATGAGCAGTTCTTC.

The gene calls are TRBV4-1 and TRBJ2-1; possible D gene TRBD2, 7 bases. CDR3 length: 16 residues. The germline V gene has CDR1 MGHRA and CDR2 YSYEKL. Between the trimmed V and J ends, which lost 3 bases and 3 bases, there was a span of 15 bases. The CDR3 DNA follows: TGCGCCAGCAGCCACGGGGGGCGGGGATACTACAATGAGCAGTTCTTC. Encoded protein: CASSHGGRGYYNEQFF.